In its sample, the clone carrying this T cell receptor beta chain was seen many times. The antigen is unknown. The record originates from a study of shared clonotypes between healthy human individuals. Regarding the study as a whole: Specimens sampled were limited to blood, with tissue repertoires likely differing. Among four donors, approximately 5% of naive CD4 clonotypes were found in common.

CD45RO-negative CD8 cells positively selected for CCR7 made up the naive population, which excluded terminally differentiated effector memory CD45RA+ cells. Those who donated, Caucasian adults without exception, all lived in Nashville, Tennessee. The authors ran the assay at deep level. Sequencing was performed with immunoSEQ multiplex PCR; in TCRdb, only in-frame clones are kept and a portion is missing. Among roughly 600,000 clones listed, roughly 98% were seen once. V lost 6 bases to trimming and J lost 3 bases, with 12 bases between them. The CDR3 is made up of 13 amino acids. Germline-derived CDR1 and CDR2 are SQVTM and ANQGSEA.

The chain carries TRBV29-1 and TRBJ1-5; unclear D gene. The TCR comes from a man aged 25-40 years in good health. The sequenced sample consisted of naive CD8+ T cells sorted from blood. CDR3 DNA sequence: TGCAGCGTACGTGACAATCACAATCAGCCCCAGCATTTT. This translates into CSVRDNHNQPQHF. The whole variable domain, filled in from reference TRBV29-1 and TRBJ1-5, reads SAVISQKPSRDICQRGTSLTIQCQVDSQVTMMFWYRQQPGQSLTLIATANQGSEATYESGFVIDKFPISRPNLTFSTLTVSNMSPEDSSIYLCSVRDNHNQPQHFGDGTRLSIL.